This T cell receptor (beta chain) is from a study of blood T cell repertoires in COVID-19. As for the study in general: T cells, B-cell-depleted T cells, or PBMCs supplied cDNA or gDNA.

In the original analysis: Estimation of nucleated cell counts was performed using reference gene primer amplification. The method was immunoSEQ multiplex PCR; TCRdb's version includes in-frame clones alone and lacks a portion of them. The V and J calls and the clone size are those of that table, but D and trimming were determined from the DNA. The table lists about 200,000 clones, around four fifths of them singletons. The CDR3 contains 13 residues. Trimming stripped 6 bases from V and 0 bases from J, with 6 bases between. The receptor was isolated from a woman aged 50 to 60 with active or convalescent COVID-19. The material sequenced was peripheral blood. This chain joins TRBV12-3 or TRBV12-4 and TRBJ1-3; D is unclear. This CDR3 is CASRRYSGNTIYF. The CDR3, as DNA: TGTGCCAGCAGGCGCTACTCTGGAAACACCATATATTTT.